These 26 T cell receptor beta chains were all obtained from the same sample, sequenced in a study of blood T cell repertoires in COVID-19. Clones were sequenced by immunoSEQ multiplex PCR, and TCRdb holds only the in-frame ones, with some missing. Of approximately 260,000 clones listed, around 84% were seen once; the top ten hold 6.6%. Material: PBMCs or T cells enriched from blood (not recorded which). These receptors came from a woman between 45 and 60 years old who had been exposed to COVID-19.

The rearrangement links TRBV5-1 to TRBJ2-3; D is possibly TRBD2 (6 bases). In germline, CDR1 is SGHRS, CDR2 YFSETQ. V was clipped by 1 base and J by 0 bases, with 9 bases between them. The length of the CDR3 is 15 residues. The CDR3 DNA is TGCGCCAGCAGCTTGACTAGCCACAGCACAGATACGCAGTATTTT. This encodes CASSLTSHSTDTQYF.

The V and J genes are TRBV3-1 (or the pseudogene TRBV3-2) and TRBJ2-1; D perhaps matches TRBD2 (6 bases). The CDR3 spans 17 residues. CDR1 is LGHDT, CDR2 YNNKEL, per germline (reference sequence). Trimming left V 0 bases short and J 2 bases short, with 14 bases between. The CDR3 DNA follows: TGTGCCAGCAGCCAAGAAGGGAGGACTATTACCTACAATGAGCAGTTCTTC. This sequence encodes CASSQEGRTITYNEQFF.

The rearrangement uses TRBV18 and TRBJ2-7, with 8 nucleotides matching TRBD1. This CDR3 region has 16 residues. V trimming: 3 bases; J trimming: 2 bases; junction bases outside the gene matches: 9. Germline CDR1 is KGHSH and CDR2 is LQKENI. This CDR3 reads CASSPSTGVHAYEQYF. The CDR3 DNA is TGTGCCAGCTCACCTTCGACAGGGGTGCATGCCTACGAGCAGTACTTC.

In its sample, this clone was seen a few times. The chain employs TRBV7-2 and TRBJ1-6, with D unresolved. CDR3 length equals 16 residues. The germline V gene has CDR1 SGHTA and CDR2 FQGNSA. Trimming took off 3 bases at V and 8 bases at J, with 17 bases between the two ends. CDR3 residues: CASSLLKGRRDSPLHF. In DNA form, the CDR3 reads TGTGCCAGCAGCTTGCTTAAAGGCCGGAGGGATTCACCCCTCCACTTT.

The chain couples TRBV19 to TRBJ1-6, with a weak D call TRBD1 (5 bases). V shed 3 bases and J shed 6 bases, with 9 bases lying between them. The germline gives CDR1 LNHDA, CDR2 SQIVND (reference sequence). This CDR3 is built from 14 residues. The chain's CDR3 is CASSMRQFNSPLHF. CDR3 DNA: TGTGCCAGTAGTATGCGACAGTTTAATTCACCCCTCCACTTT.

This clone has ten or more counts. The CDR3 nucleotides are TGTGCCAGCAGCTTAGGGTTACGGGTTCAAGAGACCCAGTACTTC. This sequence encodes CASSLGLRVQETQYF. The chain links TRBV7-9 to TRBJ2-5, with D unresolved. CDR1 is SEHNR, CDR2 FQNEAQ, per germline (reference sequence). The CDR3 length is 15 residues. V was cut by 1 base and J by 2 bases, with 11 bases left in between.

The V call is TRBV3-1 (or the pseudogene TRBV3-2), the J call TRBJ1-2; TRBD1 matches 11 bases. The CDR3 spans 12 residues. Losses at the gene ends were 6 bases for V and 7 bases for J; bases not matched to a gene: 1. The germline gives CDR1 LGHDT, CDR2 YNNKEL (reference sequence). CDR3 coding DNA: TGTGCCAGCAGGGACAGGGGGCGTGGCTACACCTTC. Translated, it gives CASRDRGRGYTF.

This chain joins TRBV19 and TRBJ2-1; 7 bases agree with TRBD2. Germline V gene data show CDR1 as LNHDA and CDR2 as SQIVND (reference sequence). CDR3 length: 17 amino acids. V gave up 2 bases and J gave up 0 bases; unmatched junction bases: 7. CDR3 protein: CASSIFGGGSSYNEQFF. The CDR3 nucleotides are TGTGCCAGTAGTATATTTGGCGGGGGAAGCTCCTACAATGAGCAGTTCTTC.

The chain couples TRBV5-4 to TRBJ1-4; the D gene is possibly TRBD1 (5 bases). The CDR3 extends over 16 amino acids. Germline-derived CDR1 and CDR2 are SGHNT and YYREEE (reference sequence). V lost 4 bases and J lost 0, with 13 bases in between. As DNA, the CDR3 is TGTGCCAGCAGCCATGGGGACTTTGCAACTAATGAAAAACTGTTTTTT. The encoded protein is CASSHGDFATNEKLFF.

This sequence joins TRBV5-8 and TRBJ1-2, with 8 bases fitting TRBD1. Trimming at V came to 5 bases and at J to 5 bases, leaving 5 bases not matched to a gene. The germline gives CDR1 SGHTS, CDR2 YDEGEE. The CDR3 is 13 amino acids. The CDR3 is CASSLDRGYGYTF. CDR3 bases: TGTGCCAGCAGTCTTGACAGGGGTTATGGCTACACCTTC. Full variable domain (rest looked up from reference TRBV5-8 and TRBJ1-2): EAGVTQSPTHLIKTRGQQATLRCSPISGHTSVYWYQQALGLGLQFLLWYDEGEERNRGNFPPRFSGRQFPNYSSELNVNALELEDSALYLCASSLDRGYGYTFGSGTRLTVV.

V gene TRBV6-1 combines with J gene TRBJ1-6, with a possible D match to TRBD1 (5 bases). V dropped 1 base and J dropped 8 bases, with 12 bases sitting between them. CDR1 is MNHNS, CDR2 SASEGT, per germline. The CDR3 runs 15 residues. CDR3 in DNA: TGTGCCAGCAGTGAAGGTGTAGGGGAGGATTCACCCCTCCACTTT. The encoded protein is CASSEGVGEDSPLHF.

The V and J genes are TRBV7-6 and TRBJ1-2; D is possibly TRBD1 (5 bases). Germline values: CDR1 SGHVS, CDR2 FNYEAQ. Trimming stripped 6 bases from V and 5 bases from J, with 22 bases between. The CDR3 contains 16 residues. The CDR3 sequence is CASSLMSGTGAYGYTF. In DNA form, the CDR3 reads TGTGCCAGCAGTCTCATGTCCGGGACGGGAGCTTATGGCTACACCTTC. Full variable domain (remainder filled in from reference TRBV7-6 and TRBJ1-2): GAGVSQSPRYKVTKRGQDVALRCDPISGHVSLYWYRQALGQGPEFLTYFNYEAQQDKSGLPNDRFSAERPEGSISTLTIQRTEQRDSAMYRCASSLMSGTGAYGYTFGSGTRLTVV.

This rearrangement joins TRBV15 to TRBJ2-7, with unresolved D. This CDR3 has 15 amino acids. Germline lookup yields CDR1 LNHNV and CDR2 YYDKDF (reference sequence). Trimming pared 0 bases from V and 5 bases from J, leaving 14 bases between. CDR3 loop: CATSRDYSHRNEQYF. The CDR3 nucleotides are TGTGCCACCAGCAGAGATTACAGCCATAGGAACGAGCAGTACTTC.

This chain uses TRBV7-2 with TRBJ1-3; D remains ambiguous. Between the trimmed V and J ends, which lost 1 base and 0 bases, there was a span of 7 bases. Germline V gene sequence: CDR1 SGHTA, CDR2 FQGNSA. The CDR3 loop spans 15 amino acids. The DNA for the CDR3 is TGTGCCAGCAGCTTAGGGTCAGTCTCTGGAAACACCATATATTTT. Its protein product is CASSLGSVSGNTIYF. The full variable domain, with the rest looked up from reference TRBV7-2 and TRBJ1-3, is GAGVSQSPSNKVTEKGKDVELRCDPISGHTALYWYRQSLGQGLEFLIYFQGNSAPDKSGLPSDRFSAERTGGSVSTLTIQRTQQEDSAVYLCASSLGSVSGNTIYFGEGSWLTVV.

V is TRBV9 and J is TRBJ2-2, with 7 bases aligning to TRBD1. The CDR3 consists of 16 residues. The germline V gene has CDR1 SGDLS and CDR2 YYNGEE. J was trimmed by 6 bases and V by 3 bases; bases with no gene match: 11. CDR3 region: CASSAHYRGYAGELFF. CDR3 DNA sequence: TGTGCCAGCAGCGCCCATTACAGGGGTTACGCCGGGGAGCTGTTTTTT.

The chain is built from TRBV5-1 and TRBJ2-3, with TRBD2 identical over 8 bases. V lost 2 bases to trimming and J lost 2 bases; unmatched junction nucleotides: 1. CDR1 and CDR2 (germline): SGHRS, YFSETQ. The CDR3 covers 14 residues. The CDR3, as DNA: TGCGCCAGCAGCTTTAGCGGGGACACAGATACGCAGTATTTT. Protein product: CASSFSGDTDTQYF.

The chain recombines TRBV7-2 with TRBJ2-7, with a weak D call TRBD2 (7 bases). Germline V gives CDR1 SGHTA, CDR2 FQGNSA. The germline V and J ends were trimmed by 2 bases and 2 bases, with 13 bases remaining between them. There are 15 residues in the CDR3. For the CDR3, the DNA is TGTGCCAGCAGCTTAACTATAGGGGGGGCCTACGAGCAGTACTTC. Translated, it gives CASSLTIGGAYEQYF.

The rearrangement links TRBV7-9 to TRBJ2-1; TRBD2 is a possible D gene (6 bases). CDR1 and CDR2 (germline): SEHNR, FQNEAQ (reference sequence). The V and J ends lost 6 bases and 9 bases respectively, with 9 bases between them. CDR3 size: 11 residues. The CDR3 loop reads CASSRGIEQFF. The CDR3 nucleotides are TGTGCCAGCAGTCGGGGGATTGAGCAGTTCTTC.

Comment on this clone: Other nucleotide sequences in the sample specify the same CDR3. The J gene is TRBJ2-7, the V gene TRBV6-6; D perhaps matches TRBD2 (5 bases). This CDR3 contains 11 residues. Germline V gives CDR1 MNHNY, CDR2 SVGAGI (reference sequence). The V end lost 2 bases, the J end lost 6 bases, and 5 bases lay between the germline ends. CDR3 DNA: TGTGCCAGCAGTTACGGAGGCGAGCAGTACTTC. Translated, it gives CASSYGGEQYF.

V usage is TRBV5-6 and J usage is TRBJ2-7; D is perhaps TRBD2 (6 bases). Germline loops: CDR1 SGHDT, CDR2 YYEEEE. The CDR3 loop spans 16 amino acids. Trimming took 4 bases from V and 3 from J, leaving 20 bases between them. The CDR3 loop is CASSGQFLAPLYEQYF. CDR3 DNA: TGTGCCAGCAGCGGCCAATTTCTAGCGCCCCTCTACGAGCAGTACTTC.

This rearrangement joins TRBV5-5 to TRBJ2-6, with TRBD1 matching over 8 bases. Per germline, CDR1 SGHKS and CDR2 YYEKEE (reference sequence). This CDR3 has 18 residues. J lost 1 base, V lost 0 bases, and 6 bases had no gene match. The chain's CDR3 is CASSLAGQGASGANVLTF. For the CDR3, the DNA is TGTGCCAGCAGCTTGGCCGGTCAGGGGGCTTCTGGGGCCAACGTCCTGACTTTC.

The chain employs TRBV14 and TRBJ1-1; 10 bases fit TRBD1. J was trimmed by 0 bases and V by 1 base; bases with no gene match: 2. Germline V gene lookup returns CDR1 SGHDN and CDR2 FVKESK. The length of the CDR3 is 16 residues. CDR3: CASSQGDRGLNTEAFF. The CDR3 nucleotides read TGTGCCAGCAGCCAAGGAGACAGGGGGCTGAACACTGAAGCTTTCTTT.

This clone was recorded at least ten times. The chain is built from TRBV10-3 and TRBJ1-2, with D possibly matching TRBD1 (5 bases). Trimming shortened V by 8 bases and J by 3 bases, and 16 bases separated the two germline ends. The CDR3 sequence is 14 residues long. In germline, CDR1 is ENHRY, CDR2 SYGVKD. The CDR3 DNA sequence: TGTGCCATCCAGAAAGACAGAGAGGACTATGGCTACACCTTC. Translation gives CAIQKDREDYGYTF.

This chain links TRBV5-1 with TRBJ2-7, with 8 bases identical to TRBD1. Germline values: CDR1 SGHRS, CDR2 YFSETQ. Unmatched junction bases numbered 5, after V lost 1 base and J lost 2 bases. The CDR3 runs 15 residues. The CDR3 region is CASSLRQGITYEQYF. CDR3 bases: TGCGCCAGCAGCTTGAGACAGGGGATTACCTACGAGCAGTACTTC.

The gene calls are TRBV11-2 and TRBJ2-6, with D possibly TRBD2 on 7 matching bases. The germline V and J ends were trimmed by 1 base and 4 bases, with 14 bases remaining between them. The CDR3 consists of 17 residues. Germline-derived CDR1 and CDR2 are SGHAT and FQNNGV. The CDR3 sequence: CASSLGWGGTGANVLTF. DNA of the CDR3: TGTGCCAGCAGCTTAGGATGGGGGGGCACAGGGGCCAACGTCCTGACTTTC.

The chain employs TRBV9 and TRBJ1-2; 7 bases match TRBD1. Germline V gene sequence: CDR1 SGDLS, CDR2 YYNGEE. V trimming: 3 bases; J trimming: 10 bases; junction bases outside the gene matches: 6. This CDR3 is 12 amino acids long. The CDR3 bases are TGTGCCAGCAGCGCCGACAGGGTTGACTACACCTTC. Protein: CASSADRVDYTF.